This entry concerns a single T cell receptor beta chain. Its antigen remains unidentified. These data originate in a study of cytomegalovirus exposure and HLA in healthy donors. Overall study: The approximately 120 million unique TCR beta sequences, from roughly 180 million T cells, were found by an earlier analysis. Regarding the study as a whole: Clonal expansion was found to be greater in HLA-associated TCR beta chains than in equally common others in a later analysis. Reports showed the classifier diagnosing cytomegalovirus status with high specificity and sensitivity.

Vbeta (60) and Jbeta (13) primers were used in the PCR. The table came from immunoSEQ multiplex PCR; TCRdb's copy has only in-frame clones and leaves some out. The sample carries 170,000 or so clones, 83% recorded once. The CDR3 is made up of 15 amino acids. After removal of 8 bases from V and 0 bases from J, the junction contained 7 bases not matched to a gene. Germline V lookup: CDR1 MNHEY, CDR2 SMNVEV (reference sequence). Sample: PBMCs. The chain combines TRBV27 with TRBJ2-7; 10 nucleotides align to TRBD2. This clonotype was sampled from a middle-aged man in good health and CMV-seronegative. CDR3 protein: CASAAASGGSYEQYF. CDR3 DNA sequence: TGTGCCAGCGCCGCGGCTAGCGGGGGCTCCTACGAGCAGTACTTC.